The clone carrying this T cell receptor beta chain was recorded many times. Deletions cut 7 bases from V and 0 bases from J, with 9 bases between. CDR1 MGHDK and CDR2 SYGVNS come from the germline V gene. The CDR3 runs to 13 residues. This sample was included in a study of T-cell reconstitution after alpha-beta-depleted transplantation in children. Unique molecular identifiers tagged the TCRbeta library. TCRdb independently ran MiXCR on the PCR reads; one entry per CDR3 protein. The sample includes hundreds of thousands of distinct CDR3 sequences, 16% of them seen just once. The receptor was isolated from a human donor who donated a stem cell graft to a child with acute myeloid leukemia. The sequencing used PBMCs from the stem cell graft donor, collected from the stem cell graft. The rearrangement links TRBV25-1 to TRBJ1-1; D gene ambiguous. The CDR3 nucleotides are TGTGCCAGCACCGGGAGTATGAACACTGAAGCTTTCTTT. It specifies CASTGSMNTEAFF.